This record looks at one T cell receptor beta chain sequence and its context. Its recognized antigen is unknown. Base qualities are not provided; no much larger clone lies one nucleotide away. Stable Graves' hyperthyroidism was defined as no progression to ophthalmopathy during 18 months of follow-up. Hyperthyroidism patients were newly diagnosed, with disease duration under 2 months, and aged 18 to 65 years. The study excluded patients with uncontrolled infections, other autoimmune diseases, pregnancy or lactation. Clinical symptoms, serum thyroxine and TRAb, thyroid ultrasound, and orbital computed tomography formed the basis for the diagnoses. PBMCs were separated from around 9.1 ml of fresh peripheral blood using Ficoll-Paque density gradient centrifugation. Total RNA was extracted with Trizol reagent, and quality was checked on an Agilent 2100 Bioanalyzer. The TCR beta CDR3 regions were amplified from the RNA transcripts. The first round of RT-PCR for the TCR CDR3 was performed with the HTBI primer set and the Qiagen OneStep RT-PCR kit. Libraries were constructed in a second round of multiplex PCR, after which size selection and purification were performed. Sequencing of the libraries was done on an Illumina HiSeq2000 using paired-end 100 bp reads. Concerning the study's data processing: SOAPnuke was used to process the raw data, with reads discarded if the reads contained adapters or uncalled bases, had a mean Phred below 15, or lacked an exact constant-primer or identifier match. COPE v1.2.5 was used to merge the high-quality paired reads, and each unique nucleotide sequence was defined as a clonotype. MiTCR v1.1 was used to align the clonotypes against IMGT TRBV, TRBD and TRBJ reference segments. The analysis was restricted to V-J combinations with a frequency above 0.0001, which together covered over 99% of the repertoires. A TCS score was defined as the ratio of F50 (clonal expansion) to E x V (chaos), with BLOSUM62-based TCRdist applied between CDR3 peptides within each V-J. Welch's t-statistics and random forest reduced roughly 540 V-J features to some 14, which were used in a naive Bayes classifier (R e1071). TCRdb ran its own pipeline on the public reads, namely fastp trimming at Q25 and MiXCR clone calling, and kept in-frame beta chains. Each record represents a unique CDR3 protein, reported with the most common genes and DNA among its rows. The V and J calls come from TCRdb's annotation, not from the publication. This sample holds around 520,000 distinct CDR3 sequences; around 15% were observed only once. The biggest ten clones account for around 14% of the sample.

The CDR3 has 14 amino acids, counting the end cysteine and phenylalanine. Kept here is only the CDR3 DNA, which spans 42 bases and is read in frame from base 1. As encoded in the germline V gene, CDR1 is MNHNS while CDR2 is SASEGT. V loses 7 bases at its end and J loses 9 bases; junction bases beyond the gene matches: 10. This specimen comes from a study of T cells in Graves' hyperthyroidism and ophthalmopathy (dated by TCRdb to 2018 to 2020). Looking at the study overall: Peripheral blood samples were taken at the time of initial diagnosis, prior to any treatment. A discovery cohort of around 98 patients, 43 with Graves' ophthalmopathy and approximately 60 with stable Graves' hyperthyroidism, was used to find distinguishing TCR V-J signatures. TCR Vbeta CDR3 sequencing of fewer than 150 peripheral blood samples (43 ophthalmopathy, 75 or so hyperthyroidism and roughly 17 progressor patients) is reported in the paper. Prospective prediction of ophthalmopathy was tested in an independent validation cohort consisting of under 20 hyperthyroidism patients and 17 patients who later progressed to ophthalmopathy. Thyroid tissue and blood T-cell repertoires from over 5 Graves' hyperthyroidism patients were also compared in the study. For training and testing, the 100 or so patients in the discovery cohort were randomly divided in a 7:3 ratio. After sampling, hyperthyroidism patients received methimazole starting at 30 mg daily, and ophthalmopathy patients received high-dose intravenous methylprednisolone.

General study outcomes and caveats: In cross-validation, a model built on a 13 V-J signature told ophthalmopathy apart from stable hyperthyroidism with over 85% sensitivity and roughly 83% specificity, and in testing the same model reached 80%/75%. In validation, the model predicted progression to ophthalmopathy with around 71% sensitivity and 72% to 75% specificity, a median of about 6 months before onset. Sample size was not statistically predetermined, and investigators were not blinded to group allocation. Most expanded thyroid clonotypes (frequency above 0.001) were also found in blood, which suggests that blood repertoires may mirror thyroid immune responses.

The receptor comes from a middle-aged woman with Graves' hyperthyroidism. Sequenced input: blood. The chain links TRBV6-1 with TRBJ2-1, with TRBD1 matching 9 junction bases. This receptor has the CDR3 CASKPGQGISEQFF. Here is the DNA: TGTGCCAGCAAACCGGGACAGGGAATAAGTGAGCAGTTCTTC.